The text below deals with one T cell receptor (beta chain). Its antigen is not identified. From germline, CDR1 is SGHNT and CDR2 YYREEE (reference sequence). Trimming at V came to 3 bases and at J to 4 bases, leaving 9 bases not matched to a gene. The CDR3 runs to 15 residues. The protocol was immunoSEQ multiplex PCR, while the TCRdb copy is restricted to in-frame clones and leaves out a portion. Among about 150,000 clones listed, 75% to 90% were seen once. These data belong to a study of T cell responses to AZD1222 COVID-19 vaccine. Study-level points and caveats: It should be noted that donors were predominantly white British and more often female, and clonal diversity was possibly underestimated.

The chain is built from TRBV5-4 and TRBJ1-2; 7 nucleotides match TRBD1. This receptor was taken from an adult who received the AZD1222 COVID-19 vaccine. This sample comprised peripheral blood, obtained 28 days after the second AZD1222 dose. CDR3 protein: CASSWTDRETYGYTF. In DNA form, the CDR3 reads TGTGCCAGCAGCTGGACCGACAGGGAGACCTATGGCTACACCTTC.